This T cell receptor beta chain was sequenced for a study of regulatory T cells in long-lasting Graves disease. Study results and limitations: It was peripheral blood alone, not thyroid tissue, that was studied.

Researchers made TCR beta libraries by using iRepertoire HTBI primers and running Arm-PCR on CDR3 regions. TCRdb reprocessed the multiplex PCR reads via MiXCR and lists one record per CDR3 protein. Among some 330,000 distinct CDR3 sequences listed, over 9.5% were seen once. The CDR3 contains 18 residues. The germline gives CDR1 SGHRS, CDR2 YFSETQ. Trimming stripped 4 bases from V and 0 bases from J, with 20 bases between. Note on this clonotype: Antigen unknown.

Sample time point: newly diagnosed GD, antithyroid drugs for less than 3 months. Extracted RNA from PBMCs served as the source of the TCR library. The same sample was also studied in work on T cells in Graves' hyperthyroidism and ophthalmopathy. Per that study: Patients with uncontrolled infections, other autoimmune diseases, pregnancy or lactation were excluded.

This TCR derives from a woman younger than 35 with Graves disease. The chain has TRBV5-1 and TRBJ2-4; D call uncertain. The specimen was peripheral blood mononuclear cells (PBMCs), collected at new diagnosis, from a patient treated with antithyroid drugs. CDR3: CASSARTTSRIAKNIQYF. The CDR3 region has the DNA TGCGCCAGCAGCGCGCGTACAACTTCCCGGATAGCCAAAAACATTCAGTACTTC.